A selection of T cell receptor beta chains follows, all from one sample in a study of cytomegalovirus exposure and HLA in healthy donors. Repertoires were generated with immunoSEQ multiplex PCR, while TCRdb's copy carries only in-frame clones and drops some. The sample shows some 150,000 clones, around three quarters of them seen only once. The sequenced sample was PBMCs. The source is a middle-aged man in good health and CMV-seronegative. CDR3s leave out the opening cysteine and the closing phenylalanine or tryptophan.

cdr3_aa j_call v_call
ASSFLTGQETQY TRBJ2-5 TRBV5-1
ASSLLEGYSQY TRBJ2-4 TRBV5-1
ASSLRSTQY TRBJ2-3 TRBV28
SAEPPGQPGELF TRBJ2-2 TRBV29-1
ASSLYGTSGRSTDTQY TRBJ2-3 TRBV5-4
ASSPQTGTYEQY TRBJ2-7 TRBV18
ASSTGQVYQPQH TRBJ1-5 TRBV19
ASSLVSGTDTQY TRBJ2-3 TRBV7-9
ASSPLNSPRYEQY TRBJ2-7 TRBV7-8
ASSGGTGTAYNEQF TRBJ2-1 TRBV5-1
ASNAGRQY TRBJ2-7 TRBV6-1
ASSPGLQETQY TRBJ2-5 TRBV18
ASSRGTHTDTQY TRBJ2-3 TRBV4-1
ASSLNRDYEQY TRBJ2-7 TRBV11-2
ASSQVVQVSSYEQY TRBJ2-7 TRBV4-1
AWRNGPAKNSQY TRBJ2-4 TRBV30
ASSSLIQPQH TRBJ1-5 TRBV5-8
ASSPRTGSQPQH TRBJ1-5 TRBV16
ASSLLQAGGGELF TRBJ2-2 TRBV5-6
ASSPRGGAGETQY TRBJ2-5 TRBV5-4